The 20 T cell receptor beta chains given below trace back to one sample, sequenced in a study of shared clonotypes between healthy human individuals. Profiled with immunoSEQ multiplex PCR; TCRdb holds only in-frame clones, not every one. The table has 2 million to 2.5 million clones, 93% seen once; the top ten hold about 0.38%. Sequenced sample: naive CD4+ T cells from PBMCs. As to subset: CD45RA+ positively selected. Receptors originate from a man between 18 and 35 years old in good health. Some clones in this sample may be carry-over from other donors' samples.

In DNA, the CDR3 is TGTGCCAGCAGTCCGATCCCCACAGATACGCAGTATTTT. This gives the protein CASSPIPTDTQYF. The rearrangement uses TRBV2 and TRBJ2-3; no clear D gene. V was cut by 5 bases and J by 2 bases, with 8 bases left in between. In germline, CDR1 is SNHLY, CDR2 FYNNEI. The CDR3 length is 13 residues.

V and J are TRBV7-9 and TRBJ2-7; 12 positions agree with TRBD1. This CDR3 is built from 16 residues. The V gene's germline CDR1 is SEHNR and CDR2 FQNEAQ (reference sequence). V was clipped by 5 bases and J by 2 bases; unmatched bases: 7. CDR3 sequence (DNA): TGTGCCAGCAGCCGAAGGGGACAGGGGGCCCCCTACGAGCAGTACTTC. Its translation is CASSRRGQGAPYEQYF.

This chain joins TRBV4-1 and TRBJ1-2; tentatively, D is TRBD1 (6 bases). The CDR3 is 14 residues long. CDR1 is MGHRA and CDR2 is YSYEKL in the germline V gene. V was cut by 0 bases and J by 8 bases, with 13 bases left in between. The CDR3 reads CASSQDRNRDGYTF. Written as DNA, the CDR3 is TGCGCCAGCAGCCAAGATCGTAACAGGGACGGCTACACCTTC.

Regarding this clone: The sample has other DNA sequences that encode this CDR3 too. The chain recombines TRBV27 with TRBJ2-3; D gene uncertain. Germline V gene data show CDR1 as MNHEY and CDR2 as SMNVEV (reference sequence). The ends were cut back, 1 base at V and 1 base at J, with 3 bases in the middle. The CDR3 spans 13 residues. CDR3 in amino acids: CASSLLGTDTQYF. The CDR3 region has the DNA TGTGCCAGCAGTTTATTGGGCACAGATACGCAGTATTTT.

This clone was recorded once. The rearrangement uses TRBV7-8 and TRBJ1-2; no firm D call. This CDR3 has 17 residues. The germline V gene encodes CDR1 SGHVS and CDR2 FQNEAQ. V lost 2 bases, J lost 3 bases, and 19 bases lay in between. Here the CDR3 reads CASSLNPQAILDYGYTF. CDR3 coding DNA: TGTGCCAGCAGCTTAAATCCGCAGGCTATTCTAGACTATGGCTACACCTTC.

The V and J genes are TRBV30 and TRBJ2-7; D could derive from TRBD1 or TRBD2 (6 bases each). The CDR3 loop spans 10 amino acids. V gave up 8 bases and J gave up 6 bases, with 11 bases separating them. Germline values: CDR1 GTSNPN, CDR2 SVGIG (reference sequence). Here the CDR3 DNA reads TGTGCCGGAGGGGGGAGCGAGCAGTACTTC. It specifies CAGGGSEQYF.

In the case of this clone: Other DNA sequences in the same sample also yield this CDR3. The V and J genes are TRBV5-1 and TRBJ2-1; unclear D gene. This CDR3 is built from 14 residues. V was pared by 2 bases and J by 0 bases, with 6 bases between. The V gene's germline CDR1 is SGHRS and CDR2 YFSETQ. The chain's CDR3 is CASSFLSSYNEQFF. DNA of the CDR3: TGCGCCAGCAGCTTTCTCAGCTCCTACAATGAGCAGTTCTTC.

The chain is built from TRBV6-6 and TRBJ2-3; D gene uncertain. The germline V and J ends were trimmed by 8 bases and 0 bases, with 12 bases remaining between them. Per the germline V gene, CDR1 is MNHNY and CDR2 is SVGAGI (reference sequence). The CDR3 sequence is 14 residues long. The CDR3 nucleotides read TGTGCCAGCTCCCCAGCGACCAGCACAGATACGCAGTATTTT. Its protein product is CASSPATSTDTQYF.

Of note for this clone: The identical CDR3 is also encoded by other nucleotide sequences in the sample. The chain employs TRBV28 and TRBJ2-7, with D perhaps given as TRBD1 or TRBD2 (6 bases each). Germline V gene lookup returns CDR1 MDHEN and CDR2 SYDVKM. V was cut by 6 bases and J by 2 bases, with 14 bases left in between. The CDR3 sequence is 14 residues long. CDR3 sequence reads: CASSSGGATYEQYF. The CDR3 nucleotides are TGTGCCAGCAGCTCCGGGGGCGCCACCTACGAGCAGTACTTC.

The V call is TRBV29-1, the J call TRBJ2-2; D is undetermined. In germline, CDR1 is SQVTM, CDR2 ANQGSEA. V was pared by 7 bases and J by 1 base, with 7 bases between. The CDR3 is 12 residues long. CDR3 protein: CSAELNTGELFF. In nucleotides, the CDR3 is TGCAGCGCCGAGTTGAACACCGGGGAGCTGTTTTTT.

This rearrangement joins TRBV5-4 to TRBJ2-2; D not certain. Trimming pared 4 bases from V and 1 base from J, leaving 11 bases between. Germline CDR1 reads SGHNT; CDR2 reads YYREEE (reference sequence). This CDR3 is built from 15 residues. The CDR3 here is CASSRQDGNTGELFF. The DNA of the CDR3 is TGTGCCAGCAGCCGCCAGGACGGGAACACCGGGGAGCTGTTTTTT.

The chain is built from TRBV6-1 and TRBJ2-1; D might be TRBD1 or TRBD2, each matching 6 bases. The ends were cut back, 2 bases at V and 3 bases at J, with 11 bases in the middle. The CDR3 contains 15 residues. Germline-derived CDR1 and CDR2 are MNHNS and SASEGT. The CDR3 region has the DNA TGTGCCAGCAGTGAAAGGGGGGATCTCTACAATGAGCAGTTCTTC. Its translation is CASSERGDLYNEQFF.

V is TRBV28 and J is TRBJ1-5; D is unclear. Looked up from germline, CDR1 is MDHEN and CDR2 is SYDVKM. CDR3 length equals 13 residues. The ends were cut back, 7 bases at V and 5 bases at J, with 12 bases in the middle. The CDR3 here is CASNAALDQPQHF. In DNA, the CDR3 is TGTGCCAGCAACGCGGCGTTGGATCAGCCCCAGCATTTT.

The chain links TRBV5-6 to TRBJ2-5, with D maybe TRBD2 (5 bases). Trimming removed 4 bases from V and 3 bases from J, with 13 bases in between. This CDR3 spans 14 amino acids. Per the germline V gene, CDR1 is SGHDT and CDR2 is YYEEEE. CDR3 residues: CASSPGPREETQYF. DNA for the CDR3: TGTGCCAGCAGCCCCGGCCCGCGGGAAGAGACCCAGTACTTC.

The chain combines TRBV5-6 with TRBJ2-5, with 9 bases matching TRBD2. V was pared by 4 bases and J by 2 bases, with 6 bases of the junction left unmatched. The CDR3 runs 15 residues. CDR1 and CDR2 (germline): SGHDT, YYEEEE. The CDR3 region has the DNA TGTGCCAGCAGCCCGTGGCTAGCGGGACAAGAGACCCAGTACTTC. Encoded protein: CASSPWLAGQETQYF.

The genes are TRBV5-1 and TRBJ2-7; 13 bases align to TRBD2. The CDR3 is made up of 15 amino acids. CDR1 is SGHRS and CDR2 is YFSETQ in the germline V gene. The junction had 4 bases not matched to a gene; V was cut back by 4 bases and J by 3 bases. The DNA for the CDR3 is TGCGCCAGCAGCATACTAGCGGGAGGGAACTACGAGCAGTACTTC. This sequence encodes CASSILAGGNYEQYF.

This chain links TRBV19 with TRBJ2-5; D is unresolved. The CDR3 runs to 13 residues. Per the germline V gene, CDR1 is LNHDA and CDR2 is SQIVND (reference sequence). V was pared by 3 bases and J by 2 bases, with 7 bases between. The chain's CDR3 is CASSIISQETQYF. The CDR3 nucleotides read TGTGCCAGTAGTATTATATCGCAAGAGACCCAGTACTTC.

This sequence joins TRBV5-1 and TRBJ2-1; 8 bases line up with TRBD2. V trimming: 4 bases; J trimming: 8 bases; junction bases outside the gene matches: 14. This CDR3 comprises 16 residues. Looked up from germline, CDR1 is SGHRS and CDR2 is YFSETQ. CDR3 sequence: CASSHLTGTSLHEQFF. CDR3 nucleotides: TGCGCCAGCAGCCACCTTACCGGGACTAGTTTGCATGAGCAGTTCTTC. The full variable domain, with the rest looked up from reference TRBV5-1 and TRBJ2-1, is KAGVTQTPRYLIKTRGQQVTLSCSPISGHRSVSWYQQTPGQGLQFLFEYFSETQRNKGNFPGRFSGRQFSNSRSEMNVSTLELGDSALYLCASSHLTGTSLHEQFFGPGTRLTVL.

Concerning this clone: This sample includes further DNA sequences coding for the same CDR3. The rearrangement uses TRBV18 and TRBJ2-1; 8 bases are a match to TRBD2. Germline CDR1 reads KGHSH; CDR2 reads LQKENI. With V trimmed by 3 bases and J by 0 bases, 1 base remained unmatched. The CDR3 length is 15 residues. The CDR3 nucleotides read TGTGCCAGCTCACCGAGCGGGAGCTCCTACAATGAGCAGTTCTTC. Residues: CASSPSGSSYNEQFF.

This sequence joins TRBV6-5 and TRBJ1-1; a weak D match, TRBD1 (6 bases). Between the trimmed V and J ends, which lost 6 bases and 4 bases, there was a span of 12 bases. Germline CDR1 reads MNHEY; CDR2 reads SVGAGI. The CDR3 loop spans 13 amino acids. The CDR3 protein is CASRWGRGTEAFF. CDR3 DNA sequence: TGTGCCAGCAGGTGGGGGCGAGGCACTGAAGCTTTCTTT.